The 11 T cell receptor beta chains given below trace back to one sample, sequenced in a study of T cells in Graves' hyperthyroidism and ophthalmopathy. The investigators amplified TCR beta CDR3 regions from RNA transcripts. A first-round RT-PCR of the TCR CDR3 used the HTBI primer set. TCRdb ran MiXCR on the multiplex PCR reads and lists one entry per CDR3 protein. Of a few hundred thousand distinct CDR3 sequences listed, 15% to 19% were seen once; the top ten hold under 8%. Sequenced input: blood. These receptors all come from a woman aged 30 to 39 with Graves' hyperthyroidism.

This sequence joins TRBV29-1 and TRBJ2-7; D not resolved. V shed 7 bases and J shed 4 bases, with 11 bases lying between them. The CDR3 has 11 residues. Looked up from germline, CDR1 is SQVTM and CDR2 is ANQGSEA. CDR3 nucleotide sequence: TGCAGCGCTCTCGACGGATACGAGCAGTACTTC. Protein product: CSALDGYEQYF.

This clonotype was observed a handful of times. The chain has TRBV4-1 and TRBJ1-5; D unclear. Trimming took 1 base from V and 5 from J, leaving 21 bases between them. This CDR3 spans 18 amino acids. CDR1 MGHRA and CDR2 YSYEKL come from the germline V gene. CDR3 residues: CASSQGYLGVERHQPQHF. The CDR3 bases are TGCGCCAGCAGCCAAGGCTACCTCGGCGTGGAGAGGCATCAGCCCCAGCATTTT.

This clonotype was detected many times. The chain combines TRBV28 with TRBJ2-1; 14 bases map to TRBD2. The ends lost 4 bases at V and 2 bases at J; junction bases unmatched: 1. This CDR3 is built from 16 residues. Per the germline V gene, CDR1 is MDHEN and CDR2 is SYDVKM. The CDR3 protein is CASSSGLAGAYNEQFF. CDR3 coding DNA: TGTGCCAGCAGTTCGGGACTAGCGGGGGCCTACAATGAGCAGTTCTTC.

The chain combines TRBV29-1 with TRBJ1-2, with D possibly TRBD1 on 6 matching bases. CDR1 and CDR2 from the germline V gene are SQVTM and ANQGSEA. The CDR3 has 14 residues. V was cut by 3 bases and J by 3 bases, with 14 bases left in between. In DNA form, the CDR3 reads TGCAGCGTTGACGAGGGCAGGGGAGACTATGGCTACACCTTC. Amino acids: CSVDEGRGDYGYTF.

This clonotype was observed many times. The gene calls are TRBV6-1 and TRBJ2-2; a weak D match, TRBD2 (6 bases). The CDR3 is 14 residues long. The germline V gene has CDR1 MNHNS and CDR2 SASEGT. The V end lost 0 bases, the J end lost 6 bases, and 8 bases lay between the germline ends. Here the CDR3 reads CASSEAGTAGELFF. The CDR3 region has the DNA TGTGCCAGCAGTGAAGCCGGGACTGCCGGGGAGCTGTTTTTT.

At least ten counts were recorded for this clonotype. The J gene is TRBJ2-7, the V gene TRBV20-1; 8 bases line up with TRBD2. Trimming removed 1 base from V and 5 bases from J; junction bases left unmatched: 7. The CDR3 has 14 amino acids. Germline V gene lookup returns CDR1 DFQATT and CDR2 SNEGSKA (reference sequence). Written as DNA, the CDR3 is TGCAGTGCTAGAGGTCCGGCGGGAGGAAACGAGCAGTACTTC. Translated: CSARGPAGGNEQYF.

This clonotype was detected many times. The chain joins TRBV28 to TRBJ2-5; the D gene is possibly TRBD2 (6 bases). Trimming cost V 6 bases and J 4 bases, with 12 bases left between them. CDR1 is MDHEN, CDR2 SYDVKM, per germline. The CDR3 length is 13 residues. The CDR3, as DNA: TGTGCCAGCAGCCGCCGGGGGTTAGAGACCCAGTACTTC. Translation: CASSRRGLETQYF. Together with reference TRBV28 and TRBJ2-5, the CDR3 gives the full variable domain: DVKVTQSSRYLVKRTGEKVFLECVQDMDHENMFWYRQDPGLGLRLIYFSYDVKMKEKGDIPEGYSVSREKKERFSLILESASTNQTSMYLCASSRRGLETQYFGPGTRLLVL.

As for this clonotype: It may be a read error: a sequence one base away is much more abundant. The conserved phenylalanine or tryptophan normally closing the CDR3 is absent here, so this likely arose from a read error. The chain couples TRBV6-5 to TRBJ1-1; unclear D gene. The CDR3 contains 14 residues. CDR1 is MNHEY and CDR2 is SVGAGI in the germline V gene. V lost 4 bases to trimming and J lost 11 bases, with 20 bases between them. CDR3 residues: CASSSNRLGLRAFL. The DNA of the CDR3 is TGTGCCAGCAGTTCCAACCGGCTTGGACTCCGGGCTTTCCTT.

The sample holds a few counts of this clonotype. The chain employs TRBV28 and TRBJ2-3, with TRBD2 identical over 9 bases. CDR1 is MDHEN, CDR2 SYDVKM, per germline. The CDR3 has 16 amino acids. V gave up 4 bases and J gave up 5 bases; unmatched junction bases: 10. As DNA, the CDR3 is TGTGCCAGCAGTTCCCAGAGCGGGGGGTTTAAAGATACGCAGTATTTT. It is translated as CASSSQSGGFKDTQYF.

CDR3 residues: CASRRAFYNEQFF. The CDR3 region has the DNA TGCGCCAGCAGGAGGGCCTTTTACAATGAGCAGTTCTTC. The chain couples TRBV5-1 to TRBJ2-1; the D gene is possibly TRBD2 (5 bases). The CDR3 covers 13 residues. V lost 5 bases, J lost 4 bases, and 10 bases lay in between. Germline loops: CDR1 SGHRS, CDR2 YFSETQ.

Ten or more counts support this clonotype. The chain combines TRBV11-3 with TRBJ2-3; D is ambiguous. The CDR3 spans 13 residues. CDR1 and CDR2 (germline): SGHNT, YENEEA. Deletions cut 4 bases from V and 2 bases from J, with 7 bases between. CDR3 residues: CASSWGTTDTQYF. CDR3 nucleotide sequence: TGTGCCAGCAGCTGGGGAACCACAGATACGCAGTATTTT.